Listed below are T cell receptor beta chains from one sample, sequenced in a study of cytomegalovirus exposure and HLA in healthy donors. The repertoire was sequenced with immunoSEQ multiplex PCR; TCRdb's copy has only in-frame clones and lacks some. The profile covers about 200,000 clones, with more than 75% appearing a single time and 2.7% taken by the ten largest. The sample comprised PBMCs. All receptors come from a woman aged 40 to 55 in good health and CMV-seronegative. The CDR3 runs from the conserved cysteine through the conserved F or W. The D gene is left open where the match is weak. Clone size is stated in some rows and not others, as once, few, many or a class when expanded.

d_gene,v_gene,len,j_gene,abundance,CDR3aa,CDR3nt
TRBD1,TRBV5-6,14,TRBJ1-1,few,CASRPGQRNTEAFF,TGTGCCAGCAGACCGGGACAGAGGAACACTGAAGCTTTCTTT
NA,TRBV10-3,15,TRBJ2-5,NA,CAISEFGAGQETQYF,TGCGCCATCAGTGAGTTTGGGGCGGGGCAAGAGACCCAGTACTTC
TRBD1,TRBV10-3,14,TRBJ2-5,few,CAIRDNRGEETQYF,TGTGCCATCAGGGATAACAGGGGTGAAGAGACCCAGTACTTC
TRBD1,TRBV19,13,TRBJ1-5,NA,CASSMTGGQPQHF,TGTGCCAGTAGTATGACAGGGGGGCAGCCCCAGCATTTT
TRBD1,TRBV18,20,TRBJ2-1,few,CASSPPWTGGADSSYNEQFF,TGTGCCAGCTCACCACCGTGGACAGGGGGCGCCGATAGCTCCTACAATGAGCAGTTCTTC
NA,TRBV6-6,13,TRBJ1-5,NA,CASKVSGSQPQHF,TGTGCCAGCAAGGTTTCGGGTTCTCAGCCCCAGCATTTT
TRBD1,TRBV2,14,TRBJ2-7,NA,CASSQTGGGYEQYF,TGTGCCAGCAGCCAGACAGGGGGCGGCTACGAGCAGTACTTC
NA,TRBV6-1,13,TRBJ1-1,NA,CASSSPMNTEAFF,TGTGCCAGCAGTTCCCCAATGAACACTGAAGCTTTCTTT
NA,TRBV5-1,17,TRBJ1-2,NA,CASSLANAGGTSYGYTF,TGCGCCAGCAGCTTGGCAAACGCCGGAGGAACCTCTTATGGCTACACCTTC
NA,TRBV7-8,14,TRBJ1-4,few,CASSPRVPREKLFF,TGTGCCAGCAGCCCCCGGGTCCCGAGGGAAAAACTGTTTTTT
TRBD1,TRBV7-3,15,TRBJ2-7,NA,CASSLDGTGGGGQYF,TGTGCCAGCAGCTTAGATGGAACAGGGGGCGGTGGGCAGTACTTC
TRBD2,TRBV28,15,TRBJ2-7,NA,CASSSSGRPGWEQYF,TGTGCCAGCAGTTCTAGCGGGAGGCCTGGTTGGGAGCAGTACTTC
TRBD2,TRBV5-4,13,TRBJ2-1,NA,CASRDRLASEQFF,TGTGCCAGCCGCGACCGACTAGCTAGTGAGCAGTTCTTC
TRBD2,TRBV9,15,TRBJ2-1,NA,CASSVGAGGGNEQFF,TGTGCCAGCAGCGTAGGAGCGGGAGGGGGAAATGAGCAGTTCTTC
TRBD1,TRBV7-9,13,TRBJ1-2,NA,CASSSDRDYGYTF,TGTGCCAGCAGCTCGGACAGGGACTATGGCTACACCTTC
TRBD2,TRBV7-2,15,TRBJ2-3,NA,CASSPLAGTTDTQYF,TGTGCCAGCAGCCCACTAGCGGGAACCACAGATACGCAGTATTTT
TRBD2,TRBV30,13,TRBJ2-7,NA,CAWSVGDYYEQYF,TGTGCCTGGAGTGTAGGGGACTACTACGAGCAGTACTTC
TRBD2,TRBV13,15,TRBJ2-5,NA,CASSLGQAGEETQYF,TGTGCCAGCAGCTTAGGCCAAGCGGGAGAAGAGACCCAGTACTTC
NA,TRBV29-1,13,TRBJ1-5,once,CSVLEGGDQPQHF,TGCAGCGTTTTAGAAGGCGGGGATCAGCCCCAGCATTTT
NA,TRBV7-9,13,TRBJ1-1,NA,CASSLEEVTEAFF,TGTGCCAGCAGCTTAGAGGAGGTCACTGAAGCTTTCTTT
NA,TRBV19,16,TRBJ2-3,NA,CASSMAGRLDTDTQYF,TGTGCCAGTAGTATGGCGGGCAGGCTTGACACAGATACGCAGTATTTT
TRBD2,TRBV4-2,17,TRBJ2-3,once,CASSLQTSGSGTDTQYF,TGTGCCAGCAGCCTTCAGACTAGCGGGAGTGGGACAGATACGCAGTATTTT
TRBD1,TRBV18,14,TRBJ2-1,NA,CASSPHEGGQDQFF,TGTGCCAGCTCACCACATGAGGGGGGACAGGACCAGTTCTTC
NA,TRBV6-5,15,TRBJ1-2,NA,CASSSQGGHNYGYTF,TGTGCCAGCAGTTCCCAGGGTGGACATAACTATGGCTACACCTTC